This TCR beta chain was retrieved from a study of post-analysis software for immune sequencing data. Turning to the study itself: Patients with relapsing-remitting, secondary progressive and progressive-relapsing multiple sclerosis courses were all represented.

Unique molecular identifiers tagged the TCR beta cDNA libraries. Each batch of about 1 to 11 million T cells produced roughly 500,000 cDNA molecules. A single record per CDR3 protein comes from TCRdb applying MiXCR to the PCR reads. The sample carries more than 500,000 distinct CDR3 sequences, approximately 31% recorded once. Turning to this clonotype: Its target is unknown. At one of its ends the junction is not consistent with the germline gene, which may arise from a read error.

The CDR3 extends over 13 amino acids. CDR1 and CDR2 from the germline V gene are SGHTA and FQGTGA. Study results and limitations: About 5 TRBV segments were more frequent in patients than controls; TRBV5-6, TRBV5-1 and TRBV20-1 belonged to this group. Samples sharing a preparation batch grouped tightly together when assessed by F measure. Normalized Chao1 diversity was significantly lower in multiple sclerosis patients than in controls.

V usage is TRBV7-3 and J usage is TRBJ2-7; 8 bases map to TRBD1. The J call may not be correct, given that the DNA end is closer to TRBJ2-5. The source is a girl under 18 with multiple sclerosis. The specimen was blood. In nucleotides, the CDR3 is TGTGCCGGCAGCTTCGGACAGGGTCGGACCCAGTACTTC. Its translation: CAGSFGQGRTQYF.